The 29 T cell receptor beta chains in this list originate from one sample, sequenced in a study of PD-1 blockade in classical Hodgkin lymphoma. Generated by immunoSEQ multiplex PCR, the TCRdb table keeps only in-frame clones and is missing some. The data contain tens of thousands of clones, 89% of them singletons. All patients relapsed after autologous stem cell transplantation, and brentuximab vedotin exposure varied. The source was peripheral blood mononuclear cells (PBMCs), collected before the second cycle of nivolumab. Source of these receptors: a human donor with classical Hodgkin lymphoma.

The chain joins TRBV10-1 to TRBJ2-5; D is possibly TRBD2 (5 bases). The CDR3 is made up of 15 amino acids. Germline V gene lookup returns CDR1 WNHNN and CDR2 SYGVQD (reference sequence). Trimming stripped 7 bases from V and 1 base from J, with 16 bases between. This CDR3 is CASIRGAEVQETQYF. DNA for the CDR3: TGCGCCAGCATTAGAGGTGCGGAGGTCCAAGAGACCCAGTACTTC.

V and J are TRBV30 and TRBJ1-2; unclear D gene. The V gene's germline CDR1 is GTSNPN and CDR2 SVGIG (reference sequence). V was cut by 0 bases and J by 6 bases, with 11 bases left in between. CDR3 length equals 13 residues. The CDR3 protein is CAWSVTAVDGYTF. The CDR3 nucleotides are TGTGCCTGGAGTGTAACGGCGGTCGATGGCTACACCTTC. Using reference TRBV30 and TRBJ1-2 for the parts outside the CDR3, the full variable domain is SQTIHQWPATLVQPVGSPLSLECTVEGTSNPNLYWYRQAAGRGLQLLFYSVGIGQISSEVPQNLSASRPQDRQFILSSKKLLLSDSGFYLCAWSVTAVDGYTFGSGTRLTVV.

The rearrangement links TRBV19 to TRBJ2-3; 8 nucleotides match TRBD2. V gave up 4 bases and J gave up 0 bases; unmatched junction bases: 6. The CDR3 consists of 16 residues. CDR1 is LNHDA, CDR2 SQIVND, per germline (reference sequence). The chain's CDR3 is CASSTDKRGSTDTQYF. CDR3 DNA sequence: TGTGCCAGTAGTACGGATAAGCGGGGGAGCACAGATACGCAGTATTTT.

A few counts support this clone. The chain links TRBV5-1 to TRBJ1-4; D not certain. The CDR3 is 14 amino acids. V gave up 4 bases and J gave up 8 bases, with 15 bases separating them. Germline values: CDR1 SGHRS, CDR2 YFSETQ. Here the CDR3 reads CASSESTPLEKLFF. DNA for the CDR3: TGCGCCAGCAGCGAAAGTACCCCGCTCGAAAAACTGTTTTTT.

This clone was recorded once. This sequence joins TRBV11-2 and TRBJ2-5; D perhaps matches TRBD2 (6 bases). CDR3 size: 15 residues. CDR1 is SGHAT, CDR2 FQNNGV, per germline. Trimming took 3 bases from V and 5 from J, leaving 16 bases between them. CDR3: CASSLLMAGSETQYF. Written as DNA, the CDR3 is TGTGCCAGCAGCTTGTTAATGGCGGGGAGTGAGACCCAGTACTTC.

CDR3: CASSFSYNQPQHF. DNA of the CDR3: TGTGCCAGCAGCTTCTCCTACAATCAGCCCCAGCATTTT. The chain has TRBV7-2 and TRBJ1-5, with D uncertain. Germline V gene data show CDR1 as SGHTA and CDR2 as FQGNSA. The germline V and J ends were trimmed by 3 bases and 3 bases, with 6 bases remaining between them. The CDR3 sequence is 13 residues long.

This chain connects TRBV7-9 to TRBJ2-7; tentatively, D is TRBD1 or TRBD2 (5 bases each). The CDR3 contains 16 residues. Trimming left V 5 bases short and J 0 bases short, with 17 bases between. The germline CDR1 and CDR2 sequences are SEHNR and FQNEAQ (reference sequence). The CDR3 nucleotides are TGTGCCAGCAGCAAGAAGCTGGGGGTTAGCTCCTACGAGCAGTACTTC. As protein: CASSKKLGVSSYEQYF.

This chain links TRBV27 with TRBJ2-3, with 8 bases fitting TRBD1. Per the germline V gene, CDR1 is MNHEY and CDR2 is SMNVEV (reference sequence). The CDR3 is 15 amino acids. The trim removed 5 bases at V and 3 bases at J, leaving 7 bases unmatched. CDR3 loop: CASSRRGRGTDTQYF. The CDR3 nucleotides are TGTGCCAGCAGTCGCAGGGGGCGCGGGACAGATACGCAGTATTTT.

The chain recombines TRBV15 with TRBJ1-5; D not certain. The CDR3 contains 14 residues. Trimming removed 8 bases at V and 3 bases at J, with 14 bases between. Germline V lookup: CDR1 LNHNV, CDR2 YYDKDF (reference sequence). The CDR3 DNA follows: TGTGCCACCGGCCCTTGGGGTACCAATCAGCCCCAGCATTTT. Translating it yields CATGPWGTNQPQHF.

The table lists this clone with a count of one. The CDR3 nucleotides read TGTGCTAGTGGTTTGTCGACAGAAAATAAGCCCCAGCATTTT. Amino acid sequence: CASGLSTENKPQHF. The J gene is TRBJ1-5, the V gene TRBV12-5; D possibly corresponds to TRBD1 (5 bases). V dropped 2 bases and J dropped 8 bases, with 13 bases sitting between them. From germline, CDR1 is LGHNT and CDR2 FRNRAP. The CDR3 is 14 residues long. Full variable domain (outside the CDR3, taken from reference TRBV12-5 and TRBJ1-5): DARVTQTPRHKVTEMGQEVTMRCQPILGHNTVFWYRQTMMQGLELLAYFRNRAPLDDSGMPKDRFSAEMPDATLATLKIQPSEPRDSAVYFCASGLSTENKPQHFGDGTRLSIL.

The chain couples TRBV7-9 to TRBJ1-3; 8 positions agree with TRBD1. The CDR3 covers 16 residues. Germline-derived CDR1 and CDR2 are SEHNR and FQNEAQ (reference sequence). V lost 5 bases, J lost 1 base, and 7 bases stayed unmatched. The CDR3 protein is CASSGRDRLSGNTIYF. DNA for the CDR3: TGTGCCAGCAGCGGCCGGGACAGGCTATCTGGAAACACCATATATTTT. Together with reference TRBV7-9 and TRBJ1-3, the CDR3 gives the full variable domain: DTGVSQNPRHKITKRGQNVTFRCDPISEHNRLYWYRQTLGQGPEFLTYFQNEAQLEKSRLLSDRFSAERPKGSFSTLEIQRTEQGDSAMYLCASSGRDRLSGNTIYFGEGSWLTVV.

This chain's CDR3 is CASRVLGVGELFF. For the CDR3, the DNA is TGTGCCAGCAGGGTCCTTGGTGTGGGGGAGCTGTTTTTT. The chain couples TRBV4-2 to TRBJ2-2; D is uncertain. Trimming took off 6 bases at V and 8 bases at J, with 13 bases between the two ends. Germline V gene data show CDR1 as LGHNA and CDR2 as YNFKEQ. The CDR3 is 13 residues long.

As concerns this clone: Other nucleotide sequences in the sample specify the same CDR3. The chain has TRBV11-2 and TRBJ2-5; D uncertain. This CDR3 is built from 11 residues. Germline V lookup: CDR1 SGHAT, CDR2 FQNNGV. V dropped 0 bases and J dropped 5 bases, with 1 base sitting between them. The DNA for the CDR3 is TGTGCCAGCAGCTTAGAGGAGACCCAGTACTTC. This encodes CASSLEETQYF.

The chain recombines TRBV4-1 with TRBJ2-1; no firm D call. V was clipped by 1 base and J by 8 bases, with 15 bases between them. The CDR3 runs to 15 residues. CDR1 and CDR2 from the germline V gene are MGHRA and YSYEKL. The CDR3 here is CASSQGSGKNDEQFF. The DNA of the CDR3 is TGCGCCAGCAGCCAAGGATCTGGGAAGAACGATGAGCAGTTCTTC.

This CDR3 is CASSPGAGNTDTQYF. The CDR3 region has the DNA TGTGCCAGCAGCCCCGGAGCGGGGAACACAGATACGCAGTATTTT. The chain joins TRBV7-3 to TRBJ2-3; 7 nucleotides agree with TRBD2. The CDR3 length is 15 residues. The trim removed 5 bases at V and 2 bases at J, leaving 7 bases unmatched. Germline CDR1 reads SGHTA; CDR2 reads FQGTGA.

The chain recombines TRBV4-2 with TRBJ1-3; D not certain. Trimming took off 0 bases at V and 8 bases at J, with 5 bases between the two ends. The CDR3 is 12 amino acids. Germline lookup yields CDR1 LGHNA and CDR2 YNFKEQ. CDR3 DNA: TGTGCCAGCAGCCAAGATCGGTACACCATATATTTT. Encoded protein: CASSQDRYTIYF.

The J gene is TRBJ1-2, the V gene TRBV7-6; D gene uncertain. The CDR3 length is 13 residues. Trimming took 0 bases from V and 2 from J, leaving 4 bases between them. Germline CDR1 is SGHVS and CDR2 is FNYEAQ. The DNA of the CDR3 is TGTGCCAGCAGCTTAGCGCGGAACTATGGCTACACCTTC. It yields the protein CASSLARNYGYTF.

The chain joins TRBV2 to TRBJ2-7; 9 nucleotides align to TRBD1. The CDR3 consists of 14 residues. Germline V lookup: CDR1 SNHLY, CDR2 FYNNEI. V gave up 6 bases and J gave up 3 bases; unmatched junction bases: 6. The CDR3 is CASRDPGQGYEQYF. CDR3 in DNA: TGTGCCAGCAGGGATCCGGGACAGGGCTACGAGCAGTACTTC.

The chain links TRBV5-4 to TRBJ2-1; D ambiguous. Germline V gene lookup returns CDR1 SGHNT and CDR2 YYREEE (reference sequence). V gave up 0 bases and J gave up 5 bases, with 12 bases separating them. There are 15 residues in the CDR3. CDR3: CASSLVSVRDNEQFF. CDR3 coding DNA: TGTGCCAGCAGCTTGGTGTCAGTACGGGACAATGAGCAGTTCTTC.

V is TRBV18 and J is TRBJ2-7; a possible D gene is TRBD1 (6 bases). Germline V gene sequence: CDR1 KGHSH, CDR2 LQKENI. This CDR3 region has 13 residues. V was shortened by 2 bases and J by 7 bases, with 12 bases between the two germline ends. CDR3 loop: CASSPSGVREQYF. CDR3 nucleotides: TGTGCCAGCTCACCATCAGGGGTGAGGGAGCAGTACTTC.

The chain links TRBV27 to TRBJ2-1, with 9 bases matching TRBD1. There are 16 residues in the CDR3. V lost 6 bases to trimming and J lost 7 bases; unmatched junction nucleotides: 13. Germline values: CDR1 MNHEY, CDR2 SMNVEV (reference sequence). The CDR3 spells CASRSAGTGKWNEQFF. CDR3 sequence (DNA): TGTGCCAGCAGATCTGCCGGGACAGGGAAATGGAATGAGCAGTTCTTC.

This rearrangement joins TRBV28 to TRBJ2-2; D is undetermined. Germline values: CDR1 MDHEN, CDR2 SYDVKM. Trimming cost V 9 bases and J 6 bases, with 11 bases left between them. This CDR3 spans 12 amino acids. In nucleotides, the CDR3 is TGTGCCAGTTTAGGGTTTCCCGGGGAGCTGTTTTTT. This translates into CASLGFPGELFF. Using reference TRBV28 and TRBJ2-2 for the parts outside the CDR3, the full variable domain is DVKVTQSSRYLVKRTGEKVFLECVQDMDHENMFWYRQDPGLGLRLIYFSYDVKMKEKGDIPEGYSVSREKKERFSLILESASTNQTSMYLCASLGFPGELFFGEGSRLTVL.

This chain joins TRBV6-1 and TRBJ1-2; TRBD1 might be the D (6 bases). The germline gives CDR1 MNHNS, CDR2 SASEGT. V was shortened by 4 bases and J by 8 bases, with 17 bases between the two germline ends. The CDR3 contains 14 residues. Here the CDR3 DNA reads TGTGCCAGCAGTGTGGGGACAAACACTTGGGGCTACACCTTC. It codes for CASSVGTNTWGYTF.

The V gene is TRBV4-1, the J gene TRBJ2-4, with D unclear. Germline V gene lookup returns CDR1 MGHRA and CDR2 YSYEKL. This CDR3 is 12 amino acids long. With 1 base removed from V and 8 bases from J, the gap between germline ends came to 6 bases. CDR3 residues: CASSQGPDIQYF. The CDR3, as DNA: TGCGCCAGCAGCCAAGGCCCCGACATTCAGTACTTC.

Worth noting for this clone: The junction does not match germline at one end; this may be a read error. The chain uses TRBV15 and TRBJ2-2; TRBD2 agrees at 13 bases. The CDR3 is 16 residues long. Germline V lookup: CDR1 LNHNV, CDR2 YYDKDF (reference sequence). CDR3 region: CATSKLAGGPIGELFF. The CDR3 nucleotides read TGTGCCACCAGCAAACTAGCGGGGGGGCCAATCGGGGAGCTATTTTTT.

The chain joins TRBV5-8 to TRBJ1-4; D unresolved. The V gene lost 0 bases and the J gene lost 3 bases, with 3 bases spanning the gap. The CDR3 is 13 residues long. Germline lookup yields CDR1 SGHTS and CDR2 YDEGEE. The CDR3 sequence: CASSLGPNEKLFF. The CDR3 DNA reads TGTGCCAGCAGCTTGGGGCCTAATGAAAAACTGTTTTTT.

The chain employs TRBV5-4 and TRBJ2-2; 10 nucleotides agree with TRBD2. The CDR3 length is 14 residues. CDR1 and CDR2 from the germline V gene are SGHNT and YYREEE (reference sequence). Germline trimming cut 4 bases from V and 7 bases from J; bases unmatched to any gene: 4. CDR3 loop: CASSKRGGGGELFF. The CDR3, as DNA: TGTGCCAGCAGCAAGCGGGGGGGCGGCGGGGAGCTGTTTTTT.

V usage is TRBV15 and J usage is TRBJ2-2; TRBD2 matches at 10 bases. The CDR3 runs 16 residues. The V gene's germline CDR1 is LNHNV and CDR2 YYDKDF (reference sequence). The V and J ends lost 5 bases and 5 bases, in that order; junction bases with no gene match: 8. The CDR3 region has the DNA TGTGCCACCAGCGCGGGACTAGCGTTTCGGACCGGGGAGCTGTTTTTT. The encoded protein is CATSAGLAFRTGELFF. Full variable domain (missing parts from reference TRBV15 and TRBJ2-2): DAMVIQNPRYQVTQFGKPVTLSCSQTLNHNVMYWYQQKSSQAPKLLFHYYDKDFNNEADTPDNFQSRRPNTSFCFLDIRSPGLGDTAMYLCATSAGLAFRTGELFFGEGSRLTVL.

The J gene is TRBJ2-1, the V gene TRBV28; the match to TRBD2 covers 14 bases. CDR3 length: 15 residues. The germline V gene has CDR1 MDHEN and CDR2 SYDVKM. V lost 6 bases to trimming and J lost 9 bases; unmatched junction nucleotides: 7. Here the CDR3 DNA reads TGTGCCAGCAGCAAGAGGACTAGCGGGAGGAGTGAGCAGTTCTTC. Its translation: CASSKRTSGRSEQFF.